The present T cell receptor beta chain was sequenced within a study of T cell responses to AZD1222 COVID-19 vaccine. Study outcomes and limitations: A rise in Spike-specific TCR breadth and depth followed two AZD1222 doses. Regions 160-218 and 743-854 held dominance among vaccine-associated CD4 TCRs, which spanned spike. Possibly, clonal diversity was underestimated; donors were largely white British and included more females.

Method: immunoSEQ multiplex PCR; TCRdb's copy keeps in-frame clones and lacks some. The table includes more than 85,000 clones, about 89% detected once. Germline assignment: CDR1 MNHEY and CDR2 SVGEGT. The V gene end was trimmed by 2 bases and the J gene end by 2 bases; junction bases not matched to a gene: 1. The CDR3 consists of 14 residues. Details on this clone: Its antigen remains unidentified.

The TCR was taken from an adult who received the AZD1222 COVID-19 vaccine. The chain is built from TRBV6-2 or TRBV6-3 and TRBJ2-5; the match to TRBD2 covers 8 bases. The material was peripheral blood, obtained 28 days after the second AZD1222 dose. The CDR3 reads CASSYRGGQETQYF. DNA for the CDR3: TGTGCCAGCAGTTACCGGGGGGGACAAGAGACCCAGTACTTC.